One sample yielded the 25 T cell receptor beta chains listed below, sequenced in a study of blood T cell repertoires in COVID-19. Sequencing used immunoSEQ multiplex PCR; TCRdb keeps in-frame clones, though not all of them. The table has 200,000 to 250,000 clones, approximately 86% seen once. Sequencing input: peripheral blood. The receptors originated from a man between 18 and 29 years old with active or convalescent COVID-19.

This chain joins TRBV28 and TRBJ2-1; possible D gene TRBD2, 6 bases. Germline V CDR1 and CDR2: MDHEN, SYDVKM. The CDR3 contains 15 residues. V lost 5 bases and J 8 bases, leaving 19 bases between the germline ends. The CDR3 coding sequence is TGTGCCAGCAGTCACGATCTGGGACTTTCCTATGAGCAGTTCTTC. Translation gives CASSHDLGLSYEQFF.

This sequence joins TRBV6-1 and TRBJ2-1, with 8 bases matching TRBD1. The CDR3 runs to 18 residues. Germline CDR1 is MNHNS and CDR2 is SASEGT. J lost 0 bases, V lost 3 bases, and 10 bases had no gene match. CDR3 DNA sequence: TGTGCCAGCAGTGACCCTGGGACAGGCATGCCCTCCTACAATGAGCAGTTCTTC. Translating gives CASSDPGTGMPSYNEQFF.

The chain combines TRBV29-1 with TRBJ2-2; TRBD1 agrees at 9 bases. Trimming cost V 5 bases and J 4 bases; bases outside gene matches: 8. CDR1 and CDR2 (germline): SQVTM, ANQGSEA. The CDR3 loop spans 15 amino acids. Here the CDR3 reads CSVRSGTGSTGELFF. CDR3 DNA sequence: TGCAGCGTTCGATCCGGGACAGGGTCCACCGGGGAGCTGTTTTTT.

This clone was recorded only once. The chain recombines TRBV6-5 with TRBJ1-5; 8 nucleotides align to TRBD1. CDR1 and CDR2 (germline): MNHEY, SVGAGI. The CDR3 is made up of 15 amino acids. V gave up 6 bases and J gave up 4 bases; unmatched junction bases: 8. As DNA, the CDR3 is TGTGCCAGCAGCATGGACAGGGCCCGGAATCAGCCCCAGCATTTT. It encodes CASSMDRARNQPQHF.

The CDR3 is CASSLGQGARNEQFF. In DNA form, the CDR3 reads TGCGCCAGCAGCCTCGGACAGGGGGCCAGGAATGAGCAGTTCTTC. This sequence joins TRBV5-1 and TRBJ2-1, with 11 bases fitting TRBD1. Germline loops: CDR1 SGHRS, CDR2 YFSETQ. The CDR3 spans 15 residues. The J segment lost 7 bases and the V segment lost 4 bases, leaving 7 bases of the junction unmatched.

V is TRBV28 and J is TRBJ1-2; 9 nucleotides align to TRBD1. Per germline, CDR1 MDHEN and CDR2 SYDVKM. CDR3 size: 17 residues. The J segment lost 0 bases and the V segment lost 2 bases, leaving 7 bases of the junction unmatched. The CDR3 DNA sequence: TGTGCCAGCAGTTTAGGGGACAGGGCTCCGTCTAACTATGGCTACACCTTC. Translation gives CASSLGDRAPSNYGYTF.

In nucleotides, the CDR3 is TGTGCCAGCAGTTTCCAGGGACTAGCGTACAATGAGCAGTTCTTC. Translated: CASSFQGLAYNEQFF. This chain uses TRBV27 with TRBJ2-1, with 10 bases identical to TRBD2. Germline values: CDR1 MNHEY, CDR2 SMNVEV (reference sequence). This CDR3 contains 15 residues. V gave up 3 bases and J gave up 4 bases; unmatched junction bases: 3.

The chain is built from TRBV5-6 and TRBJ1-5; TRBD1 matches at 9 bases. V lost 0 bases and J lost 0; bases outside the gene matches: 1. The CDR3 loop spans 16 amino acids. The germline V gene has CDR1 SGHDT and CDR2 YYEEEE. CDR3 sequence (DNA): TGTGCCAGCAGCTTGGCGGGACAGGGTAGCAATCAGCCCCAGCATTTT. This gives the protein CASSLAGQGSNQPQHF.

V is TRBV6-5 and J is TRBJ2-7; TRBD2 matches 8 bases. The CDR3 loop spans 14 amino acids. Germline loops: CDR1 MNHEY, CDR2 SVGAGI. J was trimmed by 7 bases and V by 6 bases; bases with no gene match: 11. CDR3 protein: CASRSKRENGEQYF. The CDR3 DNA reads TGTGCCAGCAGATCCAAGCGGGAGAATGGGGAGCAGTACTTC.

CDR3 DNA: TGTGCCAGCACCTGGGGGCTGGTTAATTCACCCCTCCACTTT. Protein: CASTWGLVNSPLHF. The chain uses TRBV2 and TRBJ1-6; D possibly corresponds to TRBD1 (6 bases). The V gene's germline CDR1 is SNHLY and CDR2 FYNNEI. The V end was cut by 7 bases, the J end by 6 bases, with 13 bases between. CDR3 length equals 14 residues.

The chain carries TRBV10-3 and TRBJ1-2; no reliable D call. CDR3 length: 16 amino acids. Trimming took 0 bases from V and 3 from J, leaving 14 bases between them. From germline, CDR1 is ENHRY and CDR2 SYGVKD. The CDR3 is CAISESRNRVDYGYTF. Written as DNA, the CDR3 is TGTGCCATCAGTGAGTCGCGAAACAGAGTGGACTATGGCTACACCTTC.

CDR3 residues: CASSSQGREAFF. In DNA, the CDR3 is TGCGCCAGCAGCTCACAGGGCAGGGAAGCTTTCTTT. The V and J genes are TRBV5-1 and TRBJ1-1; a possible D gene is TRBD1 (6 bases). The germline CDR1 and CDR2 sequences are SGHRS and YFSETQ. This CDR3 spans 12 amino acids. Deletions cut 3 bases from V and 8 bases from J, with 11 bases between.

For the CDR3, the DNA is TGTGCCAGCAGCGTGGAGATTCCGGGACAGCCCCTGAGAACTGAAGCTTTCTTT. Translation gives CASSVEIPGQPLRTEAFF. V is TRBV9 and J is TRBJ1-1; 7 nucleotides line up with TRBD1. Germline values: CDR1 SGDLS, CDR2 YYNGEE. J was trimmed by 5 bases and V by 2 bases; bases with no gene match: 18. The CDR3 consists of 18 residues.

J is TRBJ1-1 and V is TRBV10-3, with D possibly being TRBD1 (6 bases). V was shortened by 11 bases and J by 11 bases, with 27 bases between the two germline ends. Germline assignment: CDR1 ENHRY and CDR2 SYGVKD. The CDR3 totals 14 residues. CDR3 residues: CAVHATGSRLRAFF. For the CDR3, the DNA is TGTGCCGTCCATGCCACAGGGTCCCGCCTCCGGGCTTTCTTT.

This chain links TRBV7-2 with TRBJ1-6; perhaps TRBD1 as D (5 bases). There are 15 residues in the CDR3. Germline CDR1 and CDR2: SGHTA and FQGNSA. Trimming removed 3 bases at V and 7 bases at J, with 13 bases between. CDR3: CASSLMQGGNSPLHF. The CDR3 DNA reads TGTGCCAGCAGCTTGATGCAGGGAGGAAATTCACCCCTCCACTTT.

The gene calls are TRBV29-1 and TRBJ1-2; D is uncertain. The V end lost 0 bases, the J end lost 3 bases, and 5 bases lay between the germline ends. Germline V gene lookup returns CDR1 SQVTM and CDR2 ANQGSEA. The CDR3 contains 12 residues. The CDR3 bases are TGCAGCGTTGAAGATAGCGACTATGGCTACACCTTC. Its protein is CSVEDSDYGYTF.

This chain connects TRBV7-9 to TRBJ2-7; D perhaps matches TRBD2 (6 bases). Between the trimmed V and J ends, which lost 4 bases and 9 bases, there was a span of 10 bases. Germline V gives CDR1 SEHNR, CDR2 FQNEAQ (reference sequence). This CDR3 comprises 11 residues. The CDR3 coding sequence is TGTGCCAGCAGCTCGGAAGCGGGGCAGTACTTC. Its translation: CASSSEAGQYF.

The chain carries TRBV14 and TRBJ2-7, with TRBD2 matching over 10 bases. CDR1 and CDR2 (germline): SGHDN, FVKESK. The ends lost 5 bases at V and 4 bases at J; junction bases unmatched: 11. The length of the CDR3 is 16 residues. As DNA, the CDR3 is TGTGCCAGCAGCGTCGAATCGGGACTAGCGTTTTACGAGCAGTACTTC. This codes for CASSVESGLAFYEQYF.

The genes are TRBV10-1 and TRBJ2-7; D unclear. The germline V gene encodes CDR1 WNHNN and CDR2 SYGVQD (reference sequence). The V gene lost 4 bases and the J gene lost 4 bases, with 11 bases spanning the gap. This CDR3 comprises 13 residues. In DNA, the CDR3 is TGCGCCAGCAGTGTCGCGGCCAGTTACGAGCAGTACTTC. It specifies CASSVAASYEQYF.

The gene calls are TRBV29-1 and TRBJ2-1; 13 bases align to TRBD2. Looked up from germline, CDR1 is SQVTM and CDR2 is ANQGSEA. Unmatched junction bases numbered 8, after V lost 0 bases and J lost 0 bases. This CDR3 is built from 19 residues. CDR3 loop: CSVEEMTSGRRSSYNEQFF. The CDR3, as DNA: TGCAGCGTTGAAGAAATGACTAGCGGGAGGCGAAGCTCCTACAATGAGCAGTTCTTC.

The rearrangement uses TRBV3-1 (or the pseudogene TRBV3-2) and TRBJ2-3, with 8 positions matching TRBD2. The CDR3 has 16 residues. Germline CDR1 LGHDT, CDR2 YNNKEL (reference sequence). The junction had 7 bases not matched to a gene; V was cut back by 3 bases and J by 2 bases. The CDR3 protein is CASSHRTSSITDTQYF. CDR3 nucleotide sequence: TGTGCCAGCAGCCACCGGACTAGCTCCATCACAGATACGCAGTATTTT.

The gene calls are TRBV29-1 and TRBJ2-1, with 9 bases lining up with TRBD1. Trimming cost V 6 bases and J 7 bases; bases outside gene matches: 10. This CDR3 has 14 amino acids. Looked up from germline, CDR1 is SQVTM and CDR2 is ANQGSEA. DNA of the CDR3: TGCAGCGTAGGAGGGACAGGGAGTAAAAATGAGCAGTTCTTC. Translated, it gives CSVGGTGSKNEQFF.

V is TRBV19 and J is TRBJ1-1; TRBD1 might be the D (5 bases). Between the trimmed V and J ends, which lost 7 bases and 1 base, there was a span of 13 bases. Germline values: CDR1 LNHDA, CDR2 SQIVND (reference sequence). CDR3 length equals 14 residues. CDR3 bases: TGTGCCAGTACCGAATTCAGGGAGAACACTGAAGCTTTCTTT. It specifies CASTEFRENTEAFF.

This clone was recorded once. The chain is built from TRBV12-5 and TRBJ2-1; 8 bases align to TRBD1. Trimming cost V 1 base and J 6 bases; bases outside gene matches: 2. This CDR3 has 14 amino acids. In germline, CDR1 is LGHNT, CDR2 FRNRAP. CDR3 protein: CASGLATGGNEQFF. The CDR3 DNA reads as TGTGCTAGTGGTTTGGCTACAGGGGGCAATGAGCAGTTCTTC.

CDR3 amino acids: CASSHGNSPLHF. The DNA for the CDR3 is TGTGCCAGCAGCCATGGCAATTCACCCCTCCACTTT. J is TRBJ1-6 and V is TRBV7-9, with D hard to call. Trimming removed 5 bases from V and 7 bases from J, with 6 bases in between. Germline CDR1 is SEHNR and CDR2 is FQNEAQ (reference sequence). This CDR3 has 12 residues.